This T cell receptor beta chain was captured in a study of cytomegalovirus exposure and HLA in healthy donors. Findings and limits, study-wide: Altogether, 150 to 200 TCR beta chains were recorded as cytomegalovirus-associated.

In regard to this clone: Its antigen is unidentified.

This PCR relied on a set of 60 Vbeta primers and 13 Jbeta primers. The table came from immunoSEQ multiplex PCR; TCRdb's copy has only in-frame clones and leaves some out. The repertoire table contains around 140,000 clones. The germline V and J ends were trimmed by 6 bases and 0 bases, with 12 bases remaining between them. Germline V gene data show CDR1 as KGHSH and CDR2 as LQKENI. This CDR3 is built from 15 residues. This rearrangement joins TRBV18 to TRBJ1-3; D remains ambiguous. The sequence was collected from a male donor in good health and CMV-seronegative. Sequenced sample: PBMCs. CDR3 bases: TGTGCCAGCTCCCCTCTCCCCCGCTCTGGAAACACCATATATTTT. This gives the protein CASSPLPRSGNTIYF.